The clone carrying this T cell receptor (beta chain) showed up just once. The data are from a study of blood T cell repertoires in COVID-19. Study overall: Researchers got acute and convalescent COVID-19 samples from the United States, Italy and Spain. PBMCs, B-cell-depleted T cells, or T cells provided the cDNA or gDNA that made up the material.

Method: immunoSEQ multiplex PCR; TCRdb's copy keeps in-frame clones and lacks some. The sample contains about 260,000 clones, about 85% of which appear only once. The CDR3 loop spans 14 amino acids. With 6 bases removed from V and 5 bases from J, the gap between germline ends came to 16 bases. Per the germline V gene, CDR1 is MNHEY and CDR2 is SMNVEV (reference sequence). This receptor was identified in a man aged 55 to 70 with acute or convalescent COVID-19. The rearrangement links TRBV27 to TRBJ1-1; no clear D. Sequenced material: peripheral blood. The CDR3 loop reads CASRPDFRLTEAFF. CDR3 in DNA: TGTGCCAGCAGACCCGACTTTAGATTAACTGAAGCTTTCTTT.